This T cell receptor beta chain was obtained from a study of cytomegalovirus exposure and HLA in healthy donors. J gave up 7 bases and V 3 bases, and 5 bases lay outside the gene matches. CDR3 size: 15 residues. The germline CDR1 and CDR2 sequences are SGDLS and YYNGEE. Primers included in the PCR were 60 Vbeta and 13 Jbeta primers. Profiled with immunoSEQ multiplex PCR; TCRdb holds only in-frame clones, not every one. The data contain about 130,000 clones, roughly four fifths of them singletons. This chain connects TRBV9 to TRBJ2-1; 12 bases are shared with TRBD2. This TCR was recovered from a girl between 2 and 10 years old in good health and CMV-seronegative. Sequenced material: PBMCs. The chain's CDR3 is CASSASGTSGNEQFF. The CDR3 DNA sequence: TGTGCCAGCAGCGCCTCCGGGACTAGCGGGAATGAGCAGTTCTTC. The full variable domain, in which reference TRBV9 and TRBJ2-1 provide the parts outside the CDR3, is DSGVTQTPKHLITATGQRVTLRCSPRSGDLSVYWYQQSLDQGLQFLIQYYNGEERAKGNILERFSAQQFPDLHSELNLSSLELGDSALYFCASSASGTSGNEQFFGPGTRLTVL.